One sample yielded the 21 T cell receptor beta chains listed below, sequenced in a study of shared clonotypes between healthy human individuals (dated by TCRdb to between 2020 and 2021). The library came from the immunoSEQ multiplex PCR assay. TCRdb mirrors the immuneACCESS table, restricted to in-frame sequences. Some clones are absent from its copies; in checked studies, under half trace to an unresolved V gene, and the reason for the others is unknown. The sample table lists approximately 470,000 clones, 65% to 85% of them with a count of one. The ten biggest clones cover 9.5% to 15% of the sample. Material for sequencing was PBMCs. All receptors derive from a woman aged 40 to 50 in good health. Some clones in this sample may be carry-over from other donors' samples.

Details on this clone: The sample contains more than one DNA sequence encoding this CDR3. The chain carries TRBV5-1 and TRBJ2-2; D not certain. Germline CDR1 SGHRS, CDR2 YFSETQ. V was cut by 0 bases and J by 3 bases, with 6 bases left in between. The CDR3 sequence is 14 residues long. The CDR3 coding sequence is TGCGCCAGCAGCTTGGGGCAGGACACCGGGGAGCTGTTTTTT. Translating it yields CASSLGQDTGELFF.

J is TRBJ2-5 and V is TRBV27; D gene uncertain. CDR3 size: 15 residues. The V end lost 0 bases, the J end lost 0 bases, and 8 bases lay between the germline ends. Germline V lookup: CDR1 MNHEY, CDR2 SMNVEV (reference sequence). The DNA of the CDR3 is TGTGCCAGCAGTTTATCCTGGCAGAACCAAGAGACCCAGTACTTC. Translating gives CASSLSWQNQETQYF.

The chain couples TRBV28 to TRBJ1-2, with a possible D match to TRBD1 (6 bases). The germline V and J ends were trimmed by 6 bases and 7 bases, with 21 bases remaining between them. Germline V gives CDR1 MDHEN, CDR2 SYDVKM. The CDR3 extends over 15 amino acids. The CDR3 sequence: CASSSSAGGASGYTF. The DNA of the CDR3 is TGTGCCAGCAGCTCAAGCGCGGGGGGCGCTTCTGGCTACACCTTC.

The chain is built from TRBV9 and TRBJ2-7; no firm D call. V dropped 2 bases and J dropped 6 bases, with 12 bases sitting between them. Germline assignment: CDR1 SGDLS and CDR2 YYNGEE. This CDR3 has 13 amino acids. CDR3 region: CASSVGLSTEQYF. DNA of the CDR3: TGTGCCAGCAGCGTCGGTTTGTCCACCGAGCAGTACTTC.

This clone appeared once. The V gene is TRBV6-5, the J gene TRBJ2-1, with D unresolved. The CDR3 length is 13 residues. Germline V gene sequence: CDR1 MNHEY, CDR2 SVGAGI. V shed 5 bases and J shed 5 bases, with 10 bases lying between them. The CDR3 sequence is CASSQDGHNEQFF. The CDR3 nucleotides are TGTGCCAGCAGTCAAGACGGACACAATGAGCAGTTCTTC.

The chain couples TRBV6-1 to TRBJ2-7; D might be TRBD2 (5 bases). Germline CDR1 reads MNHNS; CDR2 reads SASEGT. The V end was cut by 2 bases, the J end by 2 bases, with 13 bases between. This CDR3 is 15 amino acids long. CDR3 bases: TGTGCCAGCAGTGAACTTTCGGGATCCGCCTACGAGCAGTACTTC. Its translation: CASSELSGSAYEQYF.

As for this clone: This sequence is one base from a far larger clone and is likely a read error. The CDR3 protein is CASKWRSLGEQHF. The CDR3 DNA sequence: TGTGCCAGCAAATGGAGGAGCCTTGGAGAGCAGCACTTC. The chain joins TRBV6-5 to TRBJ2-5; possible D gene TRBD2, 5 bases. CDR3 length equals 13 residues. Germline V gene data show CDR1 as MNHEY and CDR2 as SVGAGI.

This rearrangement joins TRBV29-1 to TRBJ1-2; the D gene is possibly TRBD1 (5 bases). Germline V gene data show CDR1 as SQVTM and CDR2 as ANQGSEA. The CDR3 totals 13 residues. V dropped 4 bases and J dropped 0 bases, with 9 bases sitting between them. The CDR3 spells CSVAQGPNYGYTF. Here the CDR3 DNA reads TGCAGCGTTGCGCAGGGTCCTAACTATGGCTACACCTTC. The whole variable domain, remainder taken from reference TRBV29-1 and TRBJ1-2, is SAVISQKPSRDICQRGTSLTIQCQVDSQVTMMFWYRQQPGQSLTLIATANQGSEATYESGFVIDKFPISRPNLTFSTLTVSNMSPEDSSIYLCSVAQGPNYGYTFGSGTRLTVV.

V is TRBV19 and J is TRBJ1-1; D ambiguous. The ends were cut back, 7 bases at V and 3 bases at J, with 12 bases in the middle. This CDR3 is 13 amino acids long. Per the germline V gene, CDR1 is LNHDA and CDR2 is SQIVND (reference sequence). This CDR3 reads CASISHMYTEAFF. The CDR3 DNA sequence: TGTGCCAGTATTTCGCACATGTACACTGAAGCTTTCTTT.

This clone was observed at least ten times. The chain combines TRBV11-3 with TRBJ2-2; tentative D call: TRBD2 (5 bases). Germline V gene sequence: CDR1 SGHNT, CDR2 YENEEA. Trimming left V 0 bases short and J 4 bases short, with 18 bases between. The CDR3 covers 18 residues. CDR3 nucleotides: TGTGCCAGCAGCTTAGAATACTGGCATCTCGAGGGCACCGGGGAGCTGTTTTTT. This codes for CASSLEYWHLEGTGELFF.

This clone was detected only once. A read error is the likely source, as a far larger clone sits one nucleotide away. Different DNA sequences within this sample yield the same CDR3. The V and J genes are TRBV2 and TRBJ1-5; 9 bases agree with TRBD1. Germline V gene lookup returns CDR1 SNHLY and CDR2 FYNNEI. The CDR3 loop spans 14 amino acids. CDR3 sequence: CASSGTGQGQPQHF. CDR3 nucleotide sequence: TGTGCAAGCAGTGGGACAGGGCAGGGGCAGCCCCAGCATTTT.

The rearrangement uses TRBV7-9 and TRBJ2-3, with TRBD2 as a possible D gene (5 bases). Germline CDR1 SEHNR, CDR2 FQNEAQ (reference sequence). Trimming shortened V by 0 bases and J by 5 bases, and 18 bases separated the two germline ends. The CDR3 consists of 17 residues. CDR3 loop: CASSLAGDRSVRDTQYF. Here the CDR3 DNA reads TGTGCCAGCAGCTTAGCGGGAGACCGGAGTGTAAGAGATACGCAGTATTTT.

This clone occurred many times. The chain employs TRBV7-9 and TRBJ2-5, with TRBD1 matching over 7 bases. Germline V gene data show CDR1 as SEHNR and CDR2 as FQNEAQ (reference sequence). V lost 0 bases and J lost 5; bases outside the gene matches: 9. This CDR3 has 16 residues. The CDR3: CASSLAPLRGLETQYF. In DNA, the CDR3 is TGTGCCAGCAGCTTAGCCCCCCTAAGGGGGCTGGAGACCCAGTACTTC.

The rearrangement joins TRBV9 to TRBJ1-2; D perhaps matches TRBD1 (6 bases). V was shortened by 3 bases and J by 4 bases, with 16 bases between the two germline ends. The CDR3 runs 15 residues. Per the germline V gene, CDR1 is SGDLS and CDR2 is YYNGEE. The CDR3 reads CASSGSLTGAYGYTF. The CDR3 DNA is TGTGCCAGCAGCGGGAGTCTGACAGGCGCCTATGGCTACACCTTC.

The gene calls are TRBV5-6 and TRBJ1-2; a possible D gene is TRBD1 (6 bases). Trimming cost V 4 bases and J 5 bases, with 18 bases left between them. The germline CDR1 and CDR2 sequences are SGHDT and YYEEEE. The CDR3 runs to 15 residues. The CDR3 bases are TGTGCCAGCAGCCGCGTCGCGGGGGCGCGGTATGGCTACACCTTC. Translated, it gives CASSRVAGARYGYTF.

This clone was recorded at least ten times. At the DNA level, this CDR3 is encoded by other sequences in the same sample as well. The rearrangement links TRBV23-1 to TRBJ1-4; D not resolved. TRBV23-1 is an open reading frame whose function is uncertain. V was clipped by 8 bases and J by 4 bases, with 17 bases between them. The CDR3 covers 15 residues. CDR3: CASQSEGRHNEKLFF. CDR3 in DNA: TGCGCCAGCCAGTCAGAAGGCAGACATAATGAAAAACTGTTTTTT.

A few counts support this clone. The V and J genes are TRBV7-2 and TRBJ2-3; 8 nucleotides align to TRBD2. V lost 3 bases and J lost 7; bases outside the gene matches: 9. The CDR3 sequence is 15 residues long. CDR1 and CDR2 (germline): SGHTA, FQGNSA. CDR3: CASSFGPGGQHTQYF. The CDR3 bases are TGTGCCAGCAGCTTCGGCCCGGGAGGGCAACATACGCAGTATTTT.

The CDR3 loop is CASSLRDYEQYF. CDR3 coding DNA: TGTGCCAGCAGCTTGAGAGACTACGAGCAGTACTTC. The chain employs TRBV7-6 and TRBJ2-7; D is uncertain. The germline gives CDR1 SGHVS, CDR2 FNYEAQ. V lost 3 bases to trimming and J lost 3 bases, with 6 bases between them. The CDR3 spans 12 residues.

A single count supports this clone. The chain has TRBV5-1 and TRBJ2-1, with 10 bases lining up with TRBD1. Germline V gene sequence: CDR1 SGHRS, CDR2 YFSETQ. This CDR3 has 15 amino acids. V lost 3 bases and J lost 8; bases outside the gene matches: 8. CDR3 coding DNA: TGCGCCAGCAGCTCCGCCGGGACAGGGGAAGATGAGCAGTTCTTC. Translation: CASSSAGTGEDEQFF. Using reference TRBV5-1 and TRBJ2-1 for the parts outside the CDR3, the full variable domain is KAGVTQTPRYLIKTRGQQVTLSCSPISGHRSVSWYQQTPGQGLQFLFEYFSETQRNKGNFPGRFSGRQFSNSRSEMNVSTLELGDSALYLCASSSAGTGEDEQFFGPGTRLTVL.

Concerning this clone itself: This same CDR3 is encoded by further DNA sequences in the sample. This rearrangement joins TRBV15 to TRBJ2-7, with a tentative D call TRBD1 (6 bases). The V and J ends lost 0 bases and 4 bases respectively, with 7 bases between them. The germline gives CDR1 LNHNV, CDR2 YYDKDF (reference sequence). CDR3 length: 13 residues. The CDR3 sequence: CATSRDRGYEQYF. DNA for the CDR3: TGTGCCACCAGCAGAGACAGGGGTTACGAGCAGTACTTC.

CDR3 residues: CASSFSGATYEQYF. In DNA form, the CDR3 reads TGCGCCAGCAGCTTTTCCGGGGCTACCTACGAGCAGTACTTC. The genes are TRBV5-1 and TRBJ2-7; D might be TRBD1 or TRBD2, each matching 5 bases. This CDR3 region has 14 residues. The V gene lost 2 bases and the J gene lost 2 bases, with 11 bases spanning the gap. Germline V gene data show CDR1 as SGHRS and CDR2 as YFSETQ.